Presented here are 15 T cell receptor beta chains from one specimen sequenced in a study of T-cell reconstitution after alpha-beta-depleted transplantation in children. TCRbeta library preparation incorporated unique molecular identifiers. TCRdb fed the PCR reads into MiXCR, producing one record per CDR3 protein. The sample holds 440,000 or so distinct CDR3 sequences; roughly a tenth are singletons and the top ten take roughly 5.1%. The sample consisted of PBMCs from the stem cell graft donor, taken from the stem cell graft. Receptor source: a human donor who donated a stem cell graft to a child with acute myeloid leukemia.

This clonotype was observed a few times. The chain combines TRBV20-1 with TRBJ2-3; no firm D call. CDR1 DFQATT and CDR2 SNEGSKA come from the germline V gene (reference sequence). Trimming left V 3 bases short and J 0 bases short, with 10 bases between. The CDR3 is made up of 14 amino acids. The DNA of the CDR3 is TGCAGTGCTAGTGGAGAGACTAGCACAGATACGCAGTATTTT. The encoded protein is CSASGETSTDTQYF.

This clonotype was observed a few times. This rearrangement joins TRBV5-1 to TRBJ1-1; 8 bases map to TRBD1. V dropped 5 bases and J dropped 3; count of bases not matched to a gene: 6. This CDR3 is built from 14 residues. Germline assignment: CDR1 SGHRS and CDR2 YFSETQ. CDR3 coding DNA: TGCGCCAGCAGATTGAGACAGGGGTACACTGAAGCTTTCTTT. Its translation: CASRLRQGYTEAFF.

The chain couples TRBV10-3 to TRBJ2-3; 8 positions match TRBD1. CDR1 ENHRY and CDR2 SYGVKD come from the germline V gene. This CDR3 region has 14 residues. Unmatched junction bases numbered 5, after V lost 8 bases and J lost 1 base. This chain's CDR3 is CAIDRGPGTDTQYF. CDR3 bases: TGTGCCATCGACAGGGGTCCGGGCACAGATACGCAGTATTTT.

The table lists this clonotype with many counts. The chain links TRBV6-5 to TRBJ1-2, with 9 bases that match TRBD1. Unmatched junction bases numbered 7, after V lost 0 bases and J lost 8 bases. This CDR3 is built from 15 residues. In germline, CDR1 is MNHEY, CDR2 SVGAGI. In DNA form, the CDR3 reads TGTGCCAGCAGTTACTCGAGGGACAGGGCCTACGGCTACACCTTC. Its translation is CASSYSRDRAYGYTF.

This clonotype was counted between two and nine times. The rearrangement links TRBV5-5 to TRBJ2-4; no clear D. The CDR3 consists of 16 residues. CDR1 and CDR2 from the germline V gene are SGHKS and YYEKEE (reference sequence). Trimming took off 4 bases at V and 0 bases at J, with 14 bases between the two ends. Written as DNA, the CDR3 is TGTGCCAGCAGCCCAACGACTGGCTCAGCCAAAAACATTCAGTACTTC. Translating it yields CASSPTTGSAKNIQYF.

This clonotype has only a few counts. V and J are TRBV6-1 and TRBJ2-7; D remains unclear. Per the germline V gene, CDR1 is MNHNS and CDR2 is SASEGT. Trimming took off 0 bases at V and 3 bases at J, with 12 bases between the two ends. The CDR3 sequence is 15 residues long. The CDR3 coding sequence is TGTGCCAGCAGTGAAGCCACTCTATCCCTCTACGAGCAGTACGTC. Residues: CASSEATLSLYEQYV.

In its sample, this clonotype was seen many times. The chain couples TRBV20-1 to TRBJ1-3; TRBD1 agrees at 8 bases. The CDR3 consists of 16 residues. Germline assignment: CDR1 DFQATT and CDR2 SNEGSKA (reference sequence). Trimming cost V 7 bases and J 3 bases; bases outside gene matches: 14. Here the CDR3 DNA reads TGCAGTGTCGCGGCTACGCAGGGGGCTTATGGAAACACCATATATTTT. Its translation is CSVAATQGAYGNTIYF.

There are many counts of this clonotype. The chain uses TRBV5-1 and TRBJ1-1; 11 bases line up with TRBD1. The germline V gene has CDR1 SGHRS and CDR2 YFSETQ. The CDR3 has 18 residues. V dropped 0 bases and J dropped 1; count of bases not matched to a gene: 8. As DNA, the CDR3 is TGCGCCAGCAGCTTGGTATCTTGGGACAGGGGGGAGAACACTGAAGCTTTCTTT. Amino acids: CASSLVSWDRGENTEAFF.

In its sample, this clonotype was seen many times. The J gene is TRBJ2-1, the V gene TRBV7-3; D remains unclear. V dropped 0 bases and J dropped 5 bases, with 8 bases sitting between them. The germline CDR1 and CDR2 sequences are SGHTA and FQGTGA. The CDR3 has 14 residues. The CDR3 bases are TGTGCCAGCAGCTTAACGGACCAAAACAATGAGCAGTTCTTC. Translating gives CASSLTDQNNEQFF.

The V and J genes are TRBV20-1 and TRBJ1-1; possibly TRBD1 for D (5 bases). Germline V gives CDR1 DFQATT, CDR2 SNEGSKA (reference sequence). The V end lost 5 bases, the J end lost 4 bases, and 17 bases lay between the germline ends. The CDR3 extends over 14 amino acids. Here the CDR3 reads CSAWQGDWSTEAFF. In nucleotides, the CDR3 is TGCAGTGCTTGGCAGGGCGATTGGAGCACTGAAGCTTTCTTT.

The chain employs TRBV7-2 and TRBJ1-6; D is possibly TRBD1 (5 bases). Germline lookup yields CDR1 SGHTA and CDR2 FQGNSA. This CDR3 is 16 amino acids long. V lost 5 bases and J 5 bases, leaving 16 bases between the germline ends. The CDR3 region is CASSPRRGGNNSPLHF. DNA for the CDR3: TGTGCCAGCAGCCCACGGCGGGGGGGGAATAATTCACCCCTCCACTTT.

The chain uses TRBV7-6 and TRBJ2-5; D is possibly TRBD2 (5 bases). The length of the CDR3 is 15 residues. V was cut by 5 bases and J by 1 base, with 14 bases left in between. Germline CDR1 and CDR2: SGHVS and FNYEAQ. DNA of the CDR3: TGTGCCAGCAGCCCCATAATTAGCGTCCAAGAGACCCAGTACTTC. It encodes CASSPIISVQETQYF. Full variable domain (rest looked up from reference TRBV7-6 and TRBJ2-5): GAGVSQSPRYKVTKRGQDVALRCDPISGHVSLYWYRQALGQGPEFLTYFNYEAQQDKSGLPNDRFSAERPEGSISTLTIQRTEQRDSAMYRCASSPIISVQETQYFGPGTRLLVL.

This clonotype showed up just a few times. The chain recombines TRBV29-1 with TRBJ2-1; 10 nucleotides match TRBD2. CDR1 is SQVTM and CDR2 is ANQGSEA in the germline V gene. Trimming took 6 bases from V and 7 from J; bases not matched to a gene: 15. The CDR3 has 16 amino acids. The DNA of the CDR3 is TGCAGCGTCCCTAACCCCCGGACTAGCGGAGGGAATGAGCAGTTCTTC. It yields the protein CSVPNPRTSGGNEQFF.

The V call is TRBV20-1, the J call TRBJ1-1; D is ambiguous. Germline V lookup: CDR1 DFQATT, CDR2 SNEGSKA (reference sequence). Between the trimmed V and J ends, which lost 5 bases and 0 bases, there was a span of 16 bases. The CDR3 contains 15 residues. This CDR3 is CSAHTGPIMNTEAFF. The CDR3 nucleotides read TGCAGTGCTCATACCGGGCCGATCATGAACACTGAAGCTTTCTTT.

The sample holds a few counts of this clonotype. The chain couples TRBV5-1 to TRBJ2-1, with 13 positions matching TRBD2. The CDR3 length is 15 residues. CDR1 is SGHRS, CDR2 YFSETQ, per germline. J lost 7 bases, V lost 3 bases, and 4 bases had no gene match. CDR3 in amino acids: CASSSRTSGGNEQFF. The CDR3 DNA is TGCGCCAGCAGCTCTCGGACTAGCGGGGGAAATGAGCAGTTCTTC.